This is a list of T cell receptor beta chains from one sample in a study of blood T cell repertoires in COVID-19. The data were produced by immunoSEQ multiplex PCR, yet TCRdb's version contains in-frame clones alone and is incomplete. The table lists about 300,000 clones, more than 75% of them singletons. Sequenced input: peripheral blood. The origin of the receptors is a woman between 50 and 59 years old with acute or convalescent COVID-19. The CDR3 runs from the conserved cysteine through the conserved F or W. D genes are given only for firm matches. Not all rows give a size; the values are once, few, many and, for expanded clones, a class.

D gene | J gene | clone size | V gene | CDR3 length | CDR3 protein | CDR3 DNA
NA | TRBJ2-3 | NA | TRBV28 | 16 | CASRPDFPEPSDTQYF | TGTGCCAGCAGACCGGACTTCCCGGAGCCCTCAGATACGCAGTATTTT
TRBD2 | TRBJ2-1 | NA | TRBV6-6 | 17 | CASSQGTSGRASNEQFF | TGTGCCAGCAGTCAGGGAACTAGCGGGAGGGCCAGCAATGAGCAGTTCTTC
TRBD1 | TRBJ2-3 | NA | TRBV20-1 | 16 | CSASPFGQDPTDTQYF | TGCAGTGCTAGTCCGTTCGGACAGGATCCCACAGATACGCAGTATTTT
NA | TRBJ1-3 | once | TRBV28 | 16 | CASSSTPGVSGNTIYF | TGTGCCAGCAGTTCAACCCCCGGGGTCTCTGGAAACACCATATATTTT
TRBD1 | TRBJ1-5 | few | TRBV28 | 15 | CASSLKGQGDQPQHF | TGTGCCAGCAGTTTAAAAGGACAGGGGGATCAGCCCCAGCATTTT
NA | TRBJ2-7 | NA | TRBV25-1 | 15 | CASSGTDLSIYEQYF | TGTGCCAGCAGTGGTACGGACTTGAGCATCTACGAGCAGTACTTC
NA | TRBJ2-7 | NA | TRBV6-4 | 14 | CASSRTATSYEQYF | TGTGCCAGCAGTAGGACTGCAACGTCCTACGAGCAGTACTTC
TRBD1 | TRBJ2-5 | NA | TRBV10-3 | 13 | CAISLTGEETQYF | TGTGCCATCAGCCTGACAGGGGAAGAGACCCAGTACTTC
TRBD1 | TRBJ2-1 | NA | TRBV9 | 14 | CASSPGDRGNEQFF | TGTGCCAGCAGCCCGGGGGACAGGGGCAATGAGCAGTTCTTC
NA | TRBJ1-6 | NA | TRBV20-1 | 14 | CSASSVAYNSPLHF | TGCAGTGCTAGTTCCGTAGCATATAATTCACCCCTCCACTTT
TRBD2 | TRBJ2-7 | NA | TRBV5-1 | 14 | CASSFTSGSYEQYF | TGCGCCAGCAGCTTCACTAGCGGGAGCTACGAGCAGTACTTC
NA | TRBJ2-3 | few | TRBV28 | 16 | CASRYSFSSSTDTQYF | TGTGCCAGCAGATACAGTTTCAGCTCTAGCACAGATACGCAGTATTTT
TRBD1 | TRBJ1-2 | NA | TRBV7-9 | 14 | CASSRGTGIYGYTF | TGTGCCAGCAGCCGCGGGACAGGGATCTATGGCTACACCTTC
TRBD1 | TRBJ1-5 | NA | TRBV6-5 | 15 | CASSRDRGSNQPQHF | TGTGCCAGCAGTCGGGACAGGGGTTCCAATCAGCCCCAGCATTTT
NA | TRBJ2-7 | NA | TRBV7-2 | 14 | CASSLAGGNYEQYF | TGTGCCAGCAGCTTAGCTGGGGGGAACTACGAGCAGTACTTC
NA | TRBJ2-2 | NA | TRBV4-2 | 18 | CASSQEGTRALGTGELFF | TGTGCCAGCAGCCAAGAAGGGACTCGGGCTCTCGGCACCGGGGAGCTGTTTTTT
TRBD1 | TRBJ1-4 | NA | TRBV25-1 | 13 | CASSESGTVELFF | TGTGCCAGCAGTGAAAGTGGGACAGTCGAACTGTTTTTT
TRBD2 | TRBJ2-7 | NA | TRBV7-6 | 19 | CASSLAGGGSGRLFYEQYF | TGTGCCAGCAGCTTAGCGGGGGGAGGGAGCGGGAGATTATTCTACGAGCAGTACTTC
NA | TRBJ2-1 | NA | TRBV19 | 12 | CASRDSYNEQFF | TGTGCCAGTAGGGACAGCTACAATGAGCAGTTCTTC
TRBD2 | TRBJ2-5 | NA | TRBV28 | 18 | CASSLFSGSPAGGETQYF | TGTGCCAGCAGTTTGTTCTCGGGGTCGCCAGCGGGAGGAGAGACCCAGTACTTC
TRBD1 | TRBJ2-5 | NA | TRBV7-2 | 14 | CASSLGQGAETQYF | TGTGCCAGCAGCTTAGGACAGGGGGCTGAGACCCAGTACTTC
NA | TRBJ1-1 | once | TRBV29-1 | 14 | CSVEPGRVATEAFF | TGCAGCGTTGAACCAGGGAGGGTGGCCACTGAAGCTTTCTTT
NA | TRBJ2-1 | NA | TRBV7-9 | 19 | CASSSKRKATGIRYNEQFF | TGTGCCAGCAGCTCCAAAAGAAAAGCGACAGGAATAAGATACAATGAGCAGTTCTTC
TRBD1 | TRBJ1-2 | once | TRBV27 | 16 | CASSLRPDRGLGGYTF | TGTGCCAGCAGCTTAAGGCCGGACAGGGGGTTGGGGGGCTACACCTTC
TRBD1 | TRBJ1-6 | NA | TRBV19 | 13 | CASSQGAQSPLHF | TGTGCCAGTAGTCAGGGGGCCCAGTCACCCCTCCACTTT
NA | TRBJ2-7 | NA | TRBV21-1 | 16 | CASSARLSALSYEQYF | TGTGCCAGCAGCGCCCGCCTGAGTGCCCTCTCCTACGAGCAGTACTTC
TRBD1 | TRBJ2-5 | NA | TRBV9 | 17 | CASSVAISGQGGETQYF | TGTGCCAGCAGCGTAGCTATTTCCGGACAGGGGGGGGAGACCCAGTACTTC
NA | TRBJ1-1 | few | TRBV29-1 | 10 | CSARGTEAFF | TGCAGCGCCAGAGGCACTGAAGCTTTCTTT
TRBD1 | TRBJ1-3 | NA | TRBV18 | 15 | CASSPPDRDGNTIYF | TGTGCCAGCTCACCACCGGACAGGGATGGAAACACCATATATTTT
NA | TRBJ1-2 | NA | TRBV5-5 | 15 | CASSFGQILSYGYTF | TGTGCCAGCAGCTTCGGACAGATACTTAGCTATGGCTACACCTTC
TRBD2 | TRBJ2-7 | NA | TRBV10-1 | 18 | CASSERCIWASGRSEQYF | TGCGCCAGCAGTGAGCGGTGTATTTGGGCTAGCGGGAGAAGCGAGCAGTACTTC
NA | TRBJ1-4 | NA | TRBV5-4 | 12 | CASSLRGEKLFF | TGTGCCAGCAGCTTGAGGGGTGAAAAACTGTTTTTT
NA | TRBJ1-4 | NA | TRBV3-1/TRBV3-2 | 15 | CASSQLGGQSEKLFF | TGTGCCAGCAGCCAATTGGGGGGTCAGAGTGAAAAACTGTTTTTT
NA | TRBJ1-1 | NA | TRBV7-9 | 12 | CASSLSGTEAFF | TGTGCCAGCAGCTTATCCGGGACTGAAGCTTTCTTT
TRBD1 | TRBJ2-3 | NA | TRBV15 | 16 | CATSIGQGAGTDTQYF | TGTGCCACCAGCATCGGACAGGGCGCGGGCACAGATACGCAGTATTTT
NA | TRBJ1-2 | NA | TRBV5-5 | 13 | CASSQGFTYGYTF | TGTGCCAGCAGCCAGGGCTTCACCTATGGCTACACCTTC
TRBD2 | TRBJ2-5 | NA | TRBV24-1 | 15 | CATSDPSGSGETQYF | TGTGCCACCAGTGACCCTAGCGGGAGCGGTGAGACCCAGTACTTC
NA | TRBJ2-7 | NA | TRBV2 | 13 | CASSGGDSYEQYF | TGTGCCAGCAGTGGAGGAGACTCCTACGAGCAGTACTTC
NA | TRBJ2-2 | NA | TRBV9 | 16 | CASSGHQGLVTGELFF | TGTGCCAGCAGCGGACACCAGGGTTTGGTTACCGGGGAGCTGTTTTTT
TRBD2 | TRBJ2-1 | NA | TRBV3-1/TRBV3-2 | 16 | CASSPWLAGATNEQFF | TGTGCCAGCAGCCCTTGGCTAGCGGGAGCCACCAATGAGCAGTTCTTC
TRBD2 | TRBJ2-3 | once | TRBV19 | 14 | CASSGREGTDTQYF | TGTGCCAGTAGTGGGCGGGAGGGCACAGATACGCAGTATTTT
NA | TRBJ2-3 | NA | TRBV6-2/TRBV6-3 | 14 | CASSYQISTDTQYF | TGTGCCAGCAGTTACCAGATATCCACAGATACGCAGTATTTT
TRBD1 | TRBJ2-7 | NA | TRBV4-1 | 18 | CASSQDWLGRGRTYEQYF | TGCGCCAGCAGCCAAGATTGGTTGGGCAGGGGGAGAACCTACGAGCAGTACTTC
NA | TRBJ1-1 | NA | TRBV19 | 14 | CASSMTASYTEAFF | TGTGCCAGTAGTATGACAGCCTCTTACACTGAAGCTTTCTTT
TRBD1 | TRBJ1-2 | few | TRBV10-3 | 18 | CAISESTGVIPKNYGYTF | TGTGCCATCAGTGAGTCGACAGGGGTAATACCGAAGAACTATGGCTACACCTTC